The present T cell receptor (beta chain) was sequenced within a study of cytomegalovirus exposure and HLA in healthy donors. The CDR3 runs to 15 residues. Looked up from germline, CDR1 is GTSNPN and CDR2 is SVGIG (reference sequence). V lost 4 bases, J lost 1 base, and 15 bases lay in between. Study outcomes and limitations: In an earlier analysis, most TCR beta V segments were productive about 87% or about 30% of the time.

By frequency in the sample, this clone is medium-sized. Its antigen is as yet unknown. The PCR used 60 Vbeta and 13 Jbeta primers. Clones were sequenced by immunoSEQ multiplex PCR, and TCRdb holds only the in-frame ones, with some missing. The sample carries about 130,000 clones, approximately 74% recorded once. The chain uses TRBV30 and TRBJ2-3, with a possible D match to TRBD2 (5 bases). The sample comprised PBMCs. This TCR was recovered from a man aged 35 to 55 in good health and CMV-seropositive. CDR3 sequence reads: CAWIDYYGGTDTQYF. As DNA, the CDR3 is TGTGCCTGGATTGACTATTATGGGGGCACAGATACGCAGTATTTT.